The 3 T cell receptor beta chains presented below share a single source sample, sequenced in a study of tumor and adjacent non-tumor tissue in lung cancer. A modified ARM-PCR protocol with three rounds of nested PCR amplified TCRbeta. TCRdb reprocessed the multiplex PCR reads via MiXCR and lists one record per CDR3 protein. The sample carries 200,000 to 250,000 distinct CDR3 sequences, 71% recorded once. RNA was extracted from bulk tissue without any cell sorting. The sequencing input was lung tumor tissue. These TCRs come from a man aged 55-75 years with non-small cell lung cancer.

Comments on this clonotype: A much larger clone sits a single nucleotide away, making a read error possible. This CDR3 is missing its conserved last phenylalanine or tryptophan, likely due to a read error. This sequence joins TRBV20-1 and TRBJ1-4, with TRBD1 as a possible D gene (5 bases). This CDR3 is built from 14 residues. The germline V and J ends were trimmed by 1 base and 5 bases, with 11 bases remaining between them. Germline V gene sequence: CDR1 DFQATT, CDR2 SNEGSKA (reference sequence). For the CDR3, the DNA is TGCAGTGCTAGAGCCACGGGGGGGAATGAAAAACTGTTTTAT. Its translation: CSARATGGNEKLFY.

This clonotype was recorded a few times. A much larger clone lies one base from this, so it may be a read error. The chain uses TRBV20-1 and TRBJ1-6; 7 positions match TRBD1. With 4 bases clipped from V and 10 bases from J, the junction kept 13 bases outside the gene matches. The CDR3 runs 15 residues. Germline-derived CDR1 and CDR2 are DFQATT and SNEGSKA (reference sequence). In DNA, the CDR3 is TGCAGTGCTACGCAGATAACAGGGGTGCTGTCACCCCTCCACTTT. It encodes CSATQITGVLSPLHF.

Of note for this clonotype: The germline gene is not matched at one end of the junction; a read error may be the cause. The rearrangement uses TRBV7-3 and TRBJ1-1, with no clear D. This CDR3 is 13 amino acids long. Germline assignment: CDR1 SGHTA and CDR2 FQGTGA. CDR3 loop: CASSFRENTDAFF. The CDR3 region has the DNA TGTGCCAGCAGCTTCCGGGAGAACACTGACGCTTTCTTT.